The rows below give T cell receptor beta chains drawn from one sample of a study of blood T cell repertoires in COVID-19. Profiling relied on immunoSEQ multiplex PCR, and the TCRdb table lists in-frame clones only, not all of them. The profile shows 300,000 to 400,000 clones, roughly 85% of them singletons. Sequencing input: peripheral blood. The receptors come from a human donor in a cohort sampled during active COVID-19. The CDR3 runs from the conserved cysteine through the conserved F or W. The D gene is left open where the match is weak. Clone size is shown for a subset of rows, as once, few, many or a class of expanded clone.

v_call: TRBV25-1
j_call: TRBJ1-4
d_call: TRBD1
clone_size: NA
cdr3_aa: CASSELGGTGGEKLFF
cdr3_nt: TGTGCCAGCAGTGAATTGGGGGGGACAGGGGGTGAAAAACTGTTTTTT

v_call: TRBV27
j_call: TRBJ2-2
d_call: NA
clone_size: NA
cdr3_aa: CATHRAGTGELFF
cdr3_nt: TGTGCCACCCACAGGGCGGGCACCGGGGAGCTGTTTTTT

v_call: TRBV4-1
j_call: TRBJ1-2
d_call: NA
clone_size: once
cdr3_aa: CASSQERPVDGYTF
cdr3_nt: TGCGCCAGCAGCCAAGAGAGGCCAGTAGATGGCTACACCTTC

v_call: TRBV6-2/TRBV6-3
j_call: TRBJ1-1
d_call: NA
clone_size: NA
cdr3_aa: CASSRLQGPLNTEAFF
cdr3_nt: TGTGCCAGCAGTAGACTACAGGGACCTTTGAACACTGAAGCTTTCTTT

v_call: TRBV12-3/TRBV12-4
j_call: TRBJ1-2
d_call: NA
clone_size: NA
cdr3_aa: CASSNPRVYGYTF
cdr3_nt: TGTGCCAGCAGCAACCCCCGGGTCTATGGCTACACCTTC

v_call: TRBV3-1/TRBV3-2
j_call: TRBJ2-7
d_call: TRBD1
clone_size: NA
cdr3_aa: CASSQTGQLYEQYF
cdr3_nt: TGTGCCAGCAGCCAGACGGGACAGCTCTACGAGCAGTACTTC

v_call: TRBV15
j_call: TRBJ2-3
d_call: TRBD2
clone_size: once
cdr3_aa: CATSAGGPVQADTQYF
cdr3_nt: TGTGCCACCTCAGCGGGGGGGCCGGTACAGGCAGATACGCAGTATTTT

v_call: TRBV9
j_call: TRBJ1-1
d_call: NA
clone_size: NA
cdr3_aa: CASSAGLSTEAFF
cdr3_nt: TGTGCCAGCAGCGCCGGGTTGAGCACTGAAGCTTTCTTT

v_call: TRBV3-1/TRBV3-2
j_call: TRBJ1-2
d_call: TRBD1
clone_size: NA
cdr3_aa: CASSGTDNYGYTF
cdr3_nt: TGTGCCAGCAGCGGGACAGATAACTATGGCTACACCTTC

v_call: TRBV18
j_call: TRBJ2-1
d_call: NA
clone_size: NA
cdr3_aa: CASSPGAGQSEQFF
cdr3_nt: TGTGCCAGCTCACCTGGGGCAGGACAATCTGAGCAGTTCTTC

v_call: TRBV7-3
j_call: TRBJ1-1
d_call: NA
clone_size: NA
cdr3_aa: CASSLNSRGEAFF
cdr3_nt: TGTGCCAGCAGCTTAAATTCGAGGGGGGAAGCTTTCTTT

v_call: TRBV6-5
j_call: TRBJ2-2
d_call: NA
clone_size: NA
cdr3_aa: CASLKGVTGELFF
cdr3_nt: TGTGCCAGCCTGAAGGGGGTCACCGGGGAGCTGTTTTTT

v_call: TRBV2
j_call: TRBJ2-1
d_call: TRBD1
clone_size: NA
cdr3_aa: CASRLGQTVINEQFF
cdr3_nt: TGTGCCAGCAGGTTGGGACAGACAGTAATCAATGAGCAGTTCTTC

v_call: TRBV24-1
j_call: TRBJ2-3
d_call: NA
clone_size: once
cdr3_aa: CATSDFRGSTDTQYF
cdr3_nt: TGTGCCACCAGTGATTTCCGGGGGAGCACAGATACGCAGTATTTT

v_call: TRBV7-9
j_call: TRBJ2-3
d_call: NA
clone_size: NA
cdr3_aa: CASQRSTDTQYF
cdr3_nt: TGTGCCAGTCAACGGAGCACAGATACGCAGTATTTT

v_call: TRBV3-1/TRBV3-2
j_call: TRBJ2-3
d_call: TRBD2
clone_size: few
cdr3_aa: CASSPRGTGGPDTQYF
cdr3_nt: TGTGCCAGCAGCCCCCGCGGAACGGGGGGGCCGGATACGCAGTATTTT

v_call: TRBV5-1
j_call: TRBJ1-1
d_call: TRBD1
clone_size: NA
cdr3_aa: CASRVGQGGIGTEAFF
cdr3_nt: TGCGCCAGCAGGGTCGGACAGGGTGGAATCGGCACTGAAGCTTTCTTT

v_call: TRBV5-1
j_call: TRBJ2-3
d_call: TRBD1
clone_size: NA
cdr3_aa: CASSRRTGFGDTQYF
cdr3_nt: TGCGCCAGCAGCCGCAGGACAGGCTTCGGAGATACGCAGTATTTT

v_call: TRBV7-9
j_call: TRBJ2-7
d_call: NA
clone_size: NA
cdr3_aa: CASSLADSGQYF
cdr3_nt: TGTGCCAGCAGCTTAGCCGATAGCGGGCAGTACTTC

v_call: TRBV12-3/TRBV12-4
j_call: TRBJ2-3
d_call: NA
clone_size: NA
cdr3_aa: CASSFEFTDTQYF
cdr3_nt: TGTGCCAGCAGTTTTGAGTTCACAGATACGCAGTATTTT

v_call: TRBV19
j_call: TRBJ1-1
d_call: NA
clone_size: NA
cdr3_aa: CASSIGGITEAFF
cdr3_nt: TGTGCCAGTAGTATAGGAGGGATCACTGAAGCTTTCTTT

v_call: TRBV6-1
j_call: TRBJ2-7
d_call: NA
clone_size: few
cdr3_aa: CASSEQGYEQYF
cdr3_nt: TGTGCCAGCAGTGAACAGGGCTACGAGCAGTACTTC

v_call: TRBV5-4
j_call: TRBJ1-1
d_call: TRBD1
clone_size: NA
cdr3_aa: CASSFLGQGGTEAFF
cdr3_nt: TGTGCCAGCAGCTTCCTAGGACAGGGAGGGACTGAAGCTTTCTTT